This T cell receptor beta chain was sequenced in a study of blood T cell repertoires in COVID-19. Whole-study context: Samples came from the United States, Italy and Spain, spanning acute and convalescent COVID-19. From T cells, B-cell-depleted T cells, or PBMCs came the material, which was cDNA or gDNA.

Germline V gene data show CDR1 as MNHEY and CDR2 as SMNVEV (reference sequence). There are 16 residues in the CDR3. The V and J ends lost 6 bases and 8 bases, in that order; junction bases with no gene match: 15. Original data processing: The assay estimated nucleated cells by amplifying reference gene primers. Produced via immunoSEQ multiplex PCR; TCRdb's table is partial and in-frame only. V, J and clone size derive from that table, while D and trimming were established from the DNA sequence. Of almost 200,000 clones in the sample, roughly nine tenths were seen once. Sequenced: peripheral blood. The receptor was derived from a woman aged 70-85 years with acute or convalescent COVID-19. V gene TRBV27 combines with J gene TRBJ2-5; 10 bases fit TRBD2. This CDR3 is CASRRASSGGFSTQYF. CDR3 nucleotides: TGTGCCAGCAGGCGCGCCTCTAGCGGGGGCTTTTCAACCCAGTACTTC.